The 12 T cell receptor beta chains below were found in one sample sequenced in a study of regulatory T cells in long-lasting Graves disease. Combining iRepertoire HTBI primers with Arm-PCR of CDR3 regions, the authors built TCR beta libraries. One entry per CDR3 protein, called by TCRdb with MiXCR from the multiplex PCR reads. The sample includes 400,000 to 550,000 distinct CDR3 sequences, around 17% of them seen just once. Time point: newly diagnosed GD, antithyroid drugs for less than 3 months. Isolated PBMC RNA provided the starting material for the TCR library. The sample was also reused in another study, on T cells in Graves' hyperthyroidism and ophthalmopathy.

This specimen consisted of peripheral blood mononuclear cells (PBMCs), obtained at new diagnosis, from a patient treated with antithyroid drugs. These receptors originate from a woman between 25 and 40 years old with Graves disease.

This clonotype was counted at least ten times. The chain is built from TRBV4-1 and TRBJ1-5; D might be TRBD1 (5 bases). V was shortened by 3 bases and J by 0 bases, with 12 bases between the two germline ends. The CDR3 is made up of 16 amino acids. Germline-derived CDR1 and CDR2 are MGHRA and YSYEKL. The CDR3 DNA is TGCGCCAGCAGCCAGGGCCAGGGTCGTAGCAATCAGCCCCAGCATTTT. Protein product: CASSQGQGRSNQPQHF.

This CDR3 is CSALPGQGWNEQYF. The CDR3 bases are TGCAGTGCTCTTCCGGGACAGGGGTGGAACGAGCAGTACTTC. The genes are TRBV20-1 and TRBJ2-7, with TRBD1 matching 10 bases. The CDR3 is 14 residues long. Germline CDR1 is DFQATT and CDR2 is SNEGSKA (reference sequence). V lost 5 bases and J lost 5; bases outside the gene matches: 9.

This clonotype was counted at least ten times. The chain joins TRBV27 to TRBJ2-6; 7 bases line up with TRBD1. The CDR3 is 17 residues long. Germline-derived CDR1 and CDR2 are MNHEY and SMNVEV (reference sequence). V trimming: 5 bases; J trimming: 0 bases; junction bases outside the gene matches: 7. The CDR3 sequence is CASSRDRAYSGANVLTF. The CDR3 DNA reads TGTGCCAGCAGTCGCGACAGGGCTTACTCTGGGGCCAACGTCCTGACTTTC.

The sample holds many counts of this clonotype. The chain has TRBV27 and TRBJ1-1, with D perhaps matching TRBD1 (5 bases). This CDR3 has 14 amino acids. V gave up 6 bases and J gave up 3 bases, with 14 bases separating them. Germline V gene lookup returns CDR1 MNHEY and CDR2 SMNVEV (reference sequence). The CDR3 loop is CASRPRGTDTEAFF. The CDR3 DNA reads TGTGCCAGCAGACCCCGAGGGACGGACACTGAAGCTTTCTTT.

In this sample, this clonotype turned up many times. The chain recombines TRBV5-8 with TRBJ2-6; D might be TRBD1 or TRBD2, each matching 5 bases. V gave up 4 bases and J gave up 0 bases, with 14 bases separating them. Germline V gene data show CDR1 as SGHTS and CDR2 as YDEGEE. The CDR3 extends over 17 amino acids. CDR3 protein: CASSPGTIFSGANVLTF. In DNA, the CDR3 is TGTGCCAGCAGCCCTGGGACCATCTTCTCTGGGGCCAACGTCCTGACTTTC.

The sample holds a few counts of this clonotype. This chain uses TRBV5-6 with TRBJ2-7, with D hard to call. Trimming took off 3 bases at V and 6 bases at J, with 10 bases between the two ends. The CDR3 consists of 12 residues. CDR1 and CDR2 from the germline V gene are SGHDT and YYEEEE. CDR3 in DNA: TGTGCCAGCAGCTCCCTCCAGTCCGAGCAGTACTTC. Protein: CASSSLQSEQYF.

The table lists this clonotype with many counts. The rearrangement links TRBV12-3 or TRBV12-4 to TRBJ2-3; 7 bases fit TRBD1. CDR3 length equals 16 residues. Unmatched junction bases numbered 7, after V lost 3 bases and J lost 1 base. The DNA for the CDR3 is TGTGCCAGCAGTTTCCCCCCCGGGACAGGCACAGATACGCAGTATTTT. Its protein is CASSFPPGTGTDTQYF.

This clonotype was observed a handful of times. At one boundary the junction diverges from the germline segment, which might be a read error. The gene calls are TRBV18 and TRBJ1-1, with 8 nucleotides matching TRBD1. The CDR3 has 12 amino acids. Germline V gives CDR1 KGHSH, CDR2 LQKENI. In nucleotides, the CDR3 is TGTGCCAGCTCCCCACTGGACAGGGAGGCTTTCTTT. Translated, it gives CASSPLDREAFF. The entire variable domain, with the rest obtained from reference TRBV18 and TRBJ1-1, is as follows: NAGVMQNPRHLVRRRGQEARLRCSPMKGHSHVYWYRQLPEEGLKFMVYLQKENIIDESGMPKERFSAEFPKEGPSILRIQQVVRGDSAAYFCASSPLDREAFFGQGTRLTVV.

The sample holds a few counts of this clonotype. Germline is not matched at one junction end, which may reflect a read error. This chain links TRBV27 with TRBJ2-3, with TRBD1 matching 7 bases. The CDR3 extends over 14 amino acids. Per germline, CDR1 MNHEY and CDR2 SMNVEV (reference sequence). The CDR3 nucleotides read TGTGCCAGCAGTTTATACAGGGGTCAAGATACGCAGTGTTTT. Translating it yields CASSLYRGQDTQCF.

This clonotype was seen a handful of times. The gene calls are TRBV7-6 and TRBJ2-3; 7 positions match TRBD2. The V gene end was trimmed by 1 base and the J gene end by 3 bases; junction bases not matched to a gene: 10. The CDR3 length is 17 residues. The germline V gene has CDR1 SGHVS and CDR2 FNYEAQ. CDR3 nucleotide sequence: TGTGCCAGCAGCTTAGTCCCAGGCGGGAGTCGGACAGATACGCAGTATTTT. Encoded protein: CASSLVPGGSRTDTQYF.

V usage is TRBV3-1 and J usage is TRBJ2-7; 9 bases line up with TRBD1. The trim removed 3 bases at V and 4 bases at J, leaving 10 bases unmatched. In germline, CDR1 is LGHDT, CDR2 YNNKEL (reference sequence). The CDR3 contains 16 residues. In DNA, the CDR3 is TGTGCCAGCAGCCACCTGGGGGGACAGGGAATGTACGAGCAGTACTTC. This translates into CASSHLGGQGMYEQYF.

There are many counts of this clonotype. The V gene is TRBV11-3, the J gene TRBJ2-2, with TRBD2 as a possible D gene (6 bases). Germline V lookup: CDR1 SGHNT, CDR2 YENEEA. Deletions cut 5 bases from V and 0 bases from J, with 10 bases between. The CDR3 has 15 residues. CDR3 residues: CASSPGSTNTGELFF. CDR3 nucleotide sequence: TGTGCCAGCAGCCCCGGGAGTACGAACACCGGGGAGCTGTTTTTT.